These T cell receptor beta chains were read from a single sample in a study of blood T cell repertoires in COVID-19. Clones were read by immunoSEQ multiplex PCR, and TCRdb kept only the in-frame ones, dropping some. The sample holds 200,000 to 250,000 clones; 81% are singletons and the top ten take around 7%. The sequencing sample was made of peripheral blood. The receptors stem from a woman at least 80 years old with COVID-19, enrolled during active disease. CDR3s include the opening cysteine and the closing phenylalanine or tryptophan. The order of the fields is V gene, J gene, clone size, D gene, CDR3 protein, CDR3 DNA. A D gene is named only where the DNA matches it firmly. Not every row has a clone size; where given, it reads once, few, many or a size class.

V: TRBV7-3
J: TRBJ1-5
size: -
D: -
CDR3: CASSLDSDQPQHF
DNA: TGTGCCAGCAGCCTGGACAGCGATCAGCCCCAGCATTTT

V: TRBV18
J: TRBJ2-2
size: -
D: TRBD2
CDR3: CASSPPGLAATGELFF
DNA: TGTGCCAGCTCACCACCGGGACTAGCGGCCACCGGGGAGCTGTTTTTT

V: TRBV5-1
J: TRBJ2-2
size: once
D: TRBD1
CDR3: CASSLAGQGRSGELFF
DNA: TGCGCCAGCAGCTTGGCGGGACAGGGGCGGTCCGGGGAGCTGTTTTTT

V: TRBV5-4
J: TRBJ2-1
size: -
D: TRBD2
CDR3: CASSSAGLAGNEQFF
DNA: TGTGCCAGCAGCTCGGCCGGACTAGCGGGAAATGAGCAGTTCTTC

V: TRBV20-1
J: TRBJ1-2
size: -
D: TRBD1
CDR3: CQPTQGGAYTF
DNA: TGCCAACCCACTCAGGGGGGCGCCTACACCTTC

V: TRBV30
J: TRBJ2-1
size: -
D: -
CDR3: CAWSVGLLNEQFF
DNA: TGTGCCTGGAGTGTGGGACTTTTGAATGAGCAGTTCTTC

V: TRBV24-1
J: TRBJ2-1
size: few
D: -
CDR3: CATYRGSYNEQFF
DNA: TGTGCCACCTACCGGGGGTCCTACAATGAGCAGTTCTTC

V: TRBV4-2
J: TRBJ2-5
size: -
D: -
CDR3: CASSHSPGGQETQYF
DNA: TGTGCCAGCAGCCACAGCCCAGGGGGGCAAGAGACCCAGTACTTC

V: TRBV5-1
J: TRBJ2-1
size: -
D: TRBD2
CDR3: CASSYSGRAANEQFF
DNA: TGCGCCAGCAGCTATAGCGGGAGGGCCGCTAATGAGCAGTTCTTC

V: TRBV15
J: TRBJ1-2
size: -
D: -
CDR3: CATTRQNLYGYTF
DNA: TGTGCCACCACACGTCAGAACCTCTATGGCTACACCTTC

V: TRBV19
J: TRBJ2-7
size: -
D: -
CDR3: CASTSRAANEQYF
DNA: TGTGCCAGTACAAGCAGGGCCGCGAACGAGCAGTACTTC

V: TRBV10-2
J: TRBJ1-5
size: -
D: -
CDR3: CASSEPTAGHQPQHF
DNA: TGCGCCAGCAGTGAGCCAACAGCGGGGCATCAGCCCCAGCATTTT

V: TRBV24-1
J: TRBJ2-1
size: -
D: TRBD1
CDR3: CATSDRGQGNNEQFF
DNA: TGTGCCACCAGTGATAGGGGACAGGGTAACAATGAGCAGTTCTTC

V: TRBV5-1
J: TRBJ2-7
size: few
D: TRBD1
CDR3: CASSLRTGPTYEQYF
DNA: TGCGCCAGCAGCTTACGGACAGGCCCGACCTACGAGCAGTACTTC

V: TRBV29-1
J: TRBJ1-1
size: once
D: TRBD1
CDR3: CSVGQGGTEAFF
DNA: TGCAGCGTTGGACAGGGGGGGACTGAAGCTTTCTTT

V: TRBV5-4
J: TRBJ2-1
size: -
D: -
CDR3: CASSLARGYNEQFF
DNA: TGTGCCAGCAGCTTGGCCCGGGGATACAATGAGCAGTTCTTC

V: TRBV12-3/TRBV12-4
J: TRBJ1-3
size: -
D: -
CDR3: CASSPFSGNTIYF
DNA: TGTGCCAGCAGCCCCTTCTCTGGAAACACCATATATTTT

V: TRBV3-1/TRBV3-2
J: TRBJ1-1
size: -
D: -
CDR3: CASSQDSGDTEAFF
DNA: TGTGCCAGCAGCCAAGATAGCGGGGACACTGAAGCTTTCTTT

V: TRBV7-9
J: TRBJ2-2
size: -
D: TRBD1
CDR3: CASSLGDRVTGELFF
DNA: TGTGCCAGCAGTTTAGGGGACAGGGTGACCGGGGAGCTGTTTTTT

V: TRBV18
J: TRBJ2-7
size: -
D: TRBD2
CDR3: CASSSAGYLQAVSYEQYF
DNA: TGTGCCAGCTCATCAGCGGGGTATTTGCAGGCGGTCAGCTACGAGCAGTACTTC

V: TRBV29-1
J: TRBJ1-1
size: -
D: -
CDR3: CKAGQGVFGAFF
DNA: TGCAAGGCGGGACAAGGGGTCTTTGGAGCTTTCTTT

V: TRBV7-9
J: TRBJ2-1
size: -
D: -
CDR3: CASSYTTGEQFF
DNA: TGTGCCAGCAGCTACACTACGGGGGAGCAGTTCTTC

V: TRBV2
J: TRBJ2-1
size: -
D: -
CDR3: CASSPRGRINDEQFF
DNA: TGTGCCAGCAGTCCTCGGGGGAGGATTAACGATGAGCAGTTCTTC

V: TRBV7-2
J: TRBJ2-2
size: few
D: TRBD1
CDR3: CASSFGTGGPGELFF
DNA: TGTGCCAGCAGCTTTGGGACAGGGGGTCCCGGGGAGCTGTTTTTT

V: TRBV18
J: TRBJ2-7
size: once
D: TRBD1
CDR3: CASSLGQSSYEQYF
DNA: TGTGCCAGCTCACTGGGACAGTCGAGCTACGAGCAGTACTTC

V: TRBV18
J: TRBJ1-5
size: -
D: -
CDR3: CASSPNYSNQPQHF
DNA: TGTGCCAGCTCACCAAATTATAGCAATCAGCCCCAGCATTTT

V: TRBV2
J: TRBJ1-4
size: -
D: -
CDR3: CASSVTARGREKLFF
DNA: TGTGCCAGCAGTGTCACGGCCAGGGGAAGAGAAAAACTGTTTTTT

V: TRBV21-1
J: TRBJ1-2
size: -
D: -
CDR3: CASSTKAGGDYGYTF
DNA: TGTGCCAGCAGCACCAAGGCCGGGGGAGACTATGGCTACACCTTC

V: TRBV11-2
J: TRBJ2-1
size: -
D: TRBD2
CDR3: CASSLILAGGSNEQFF
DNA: TGTGCCAGCAGCTTAATTCTAGCGGGAGGGTCGAATGAGCAGTTCTTC

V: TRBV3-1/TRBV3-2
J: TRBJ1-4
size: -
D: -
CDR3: CASSQGSREKLFF
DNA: TGTGCCAGCAGCCAAGGGAGTCGGGAAAAACTGTTTTTT

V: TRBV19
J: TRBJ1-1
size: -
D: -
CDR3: CASSAVGAHLEAFF
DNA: TGTGCCAGTAGCGCTGTAGGGGCCCACCTTGAAGCTTTCTTT

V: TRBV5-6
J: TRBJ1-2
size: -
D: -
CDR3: CASSLGRADYGYTF
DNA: TGTGCCAGCAGCTTGGGCAGGGCGGACTATGGCTACACCTTC

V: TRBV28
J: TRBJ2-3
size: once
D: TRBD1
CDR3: CASDRDRTDTQYF
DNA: TGTGCCAGCGACAGGGATCGGACAGATACGCAGTATTTT

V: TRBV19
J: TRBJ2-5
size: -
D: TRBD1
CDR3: CASSNRRDSQETQYF
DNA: TGTGCCAGTAGTAACCGCCGGGACAGTCAAGAGACCCAGTACTTC

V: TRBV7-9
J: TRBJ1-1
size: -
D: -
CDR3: CASSQIGQRLGDTEAFF
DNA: TGTGCCAGCAGCCAGATCGGACAGCGCCTGGGGGACACTGAAGCTTTCTTT

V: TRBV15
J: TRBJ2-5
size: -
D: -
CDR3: CATSRDNTASRKETQYF
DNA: TGTGCCACCAGCAGAGATAACACCGCCTCGCGGAAAGAGACCCAGTACTTC

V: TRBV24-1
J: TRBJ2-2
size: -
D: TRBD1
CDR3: CATSSTGGADGELFF
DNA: TGTGCCACCAGCTCCACAGGGGGCGCAGACGGGGAGCTGTTTTTT

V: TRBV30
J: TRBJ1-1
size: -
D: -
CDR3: CAWSFPGRYTEAFF
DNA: TGTGCCTGGTCGTTTCCCGGGAGGTACACTGAAGCTTTCTTT

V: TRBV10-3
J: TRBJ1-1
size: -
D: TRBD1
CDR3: CAATGDLVATEAFF
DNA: TGTGCCGCGACAGGGGACCTAGTTGCCACTGAAGCTTTCTTT

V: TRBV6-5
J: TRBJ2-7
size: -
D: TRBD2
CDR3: CASRKPGLAGEQYF
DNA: TGTGCCAGCAGAAAACCGGGACTAGCTGGCGAGCAGTACTTC

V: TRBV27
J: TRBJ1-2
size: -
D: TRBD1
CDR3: CASTPGQGNYGYTF
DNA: TGTGCCAGCACCCCCGGACAGGGAAACTATGGCTACACCTTC

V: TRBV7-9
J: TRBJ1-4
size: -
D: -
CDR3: CASSPGGGLGEKLFF
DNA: TGTGCCAGCAGCCCCGGCGGGGGTTTGGGTGAAAAACTGTTTTTT

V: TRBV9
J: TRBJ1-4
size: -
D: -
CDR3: CASSASIRGNEKLFF
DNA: TGTGCCAGCAGCGCAAGTATCAGGGGTAATGAAAAACTGTTTTTT

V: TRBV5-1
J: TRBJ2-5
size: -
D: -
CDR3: CASSLNNQETQYF
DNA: TGCGCCAGCAGCTTGAACAACCAAGAGACCCAGTACTTC

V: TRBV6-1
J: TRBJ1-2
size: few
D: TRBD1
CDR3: CASSEGTGFGYTF
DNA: TGTGCCAGCAGTGAGGGGACAGGGTTTGGCTACACCTTC

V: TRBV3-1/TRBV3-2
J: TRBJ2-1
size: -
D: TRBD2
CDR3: CASSHPSGAAKQFF
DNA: TGTGCCAGCAGCCACCCTAGCGGGGCCGCAAAGCAGTTCTTC

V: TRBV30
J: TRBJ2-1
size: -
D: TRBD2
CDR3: CAWGTSGGQFF
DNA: TGTGCCTGGGGGACTAGCGGGGGGCAGTTCTTC

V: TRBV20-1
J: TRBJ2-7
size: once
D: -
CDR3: CSASLGAKSYEQYF
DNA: TGCAGTGCTAGTTTAGGGGCCAAATCCTACGAGCAGTACTTC

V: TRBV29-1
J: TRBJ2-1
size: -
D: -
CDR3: CSVQGSRLGNEQFF
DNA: TGCAGCGTCCAAGGGAGTAGGCTAGGCAATGAGCAGTTCTTC

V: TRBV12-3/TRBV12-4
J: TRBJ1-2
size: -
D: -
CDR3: CASSSGFGGYTF
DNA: TGTGCCAGCAGTTCCGGGTTCGGGGGCTACACCTTC

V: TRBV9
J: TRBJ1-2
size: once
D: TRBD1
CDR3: CASSVARTGDLFNNYGYTF
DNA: TGTGCCAGCAGCGTAGCCCGGACAGGCGACCTCTTTAATAACTATGGCTACACCTTC

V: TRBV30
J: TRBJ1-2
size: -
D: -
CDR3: CAWSAGTWRSGYTF
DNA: TGTGCCTGGAGTGCAGGGACTTGGAGAAGTGGCTACACCTTC

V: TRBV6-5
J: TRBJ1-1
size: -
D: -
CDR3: CLTGGHTEAFF
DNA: TGCCTCACCGGGGGTCACACTGAAGCTTTCTTT

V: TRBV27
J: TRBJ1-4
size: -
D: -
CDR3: CASSSLGGGNEKLFF
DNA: TGTGCCAGCAGTTCCCTGGGGGGTGGGAATGAAAAACTGTTTTTT

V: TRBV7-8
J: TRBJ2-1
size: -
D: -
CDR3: CASSADSANEQFF
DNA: TGTGCCAGCAGCGCAGACAGTGCGAATGAGCAGTTCTTC

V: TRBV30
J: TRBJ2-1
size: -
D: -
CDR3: CAWSPPSGILFF
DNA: TGTGCCTGGAGTCCCCCCTCGGGGATCTTGTTCTTC

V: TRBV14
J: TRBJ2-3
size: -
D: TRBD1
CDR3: CASSQSTGVPRYF
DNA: TGTGCCAGCAGCCAATCCACAGGGGTCCCGCGGTATTTT